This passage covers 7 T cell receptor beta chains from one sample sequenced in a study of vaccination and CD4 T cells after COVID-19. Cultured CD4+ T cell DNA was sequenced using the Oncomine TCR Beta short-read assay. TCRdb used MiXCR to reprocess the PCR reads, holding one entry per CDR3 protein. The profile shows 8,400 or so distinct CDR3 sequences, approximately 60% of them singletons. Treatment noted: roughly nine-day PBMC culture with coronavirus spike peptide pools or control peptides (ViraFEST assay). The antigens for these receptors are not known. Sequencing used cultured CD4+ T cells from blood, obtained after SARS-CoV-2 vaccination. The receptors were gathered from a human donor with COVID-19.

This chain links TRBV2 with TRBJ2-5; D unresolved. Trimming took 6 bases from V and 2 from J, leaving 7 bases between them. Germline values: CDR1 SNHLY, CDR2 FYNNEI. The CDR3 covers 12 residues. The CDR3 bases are TGTGCCAGCAGGGGCGATCAAGAGACCCAGTACTTC. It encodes CASRGDQETQYF.

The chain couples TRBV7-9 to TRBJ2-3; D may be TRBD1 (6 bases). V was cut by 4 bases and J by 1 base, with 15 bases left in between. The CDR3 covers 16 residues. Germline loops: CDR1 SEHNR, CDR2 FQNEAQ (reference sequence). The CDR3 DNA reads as TGTGCCAGCAGCTCAACCGGGACAAGTCGCACAGATACGCAGTATTTT. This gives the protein CASSSTGTSRTDTQYF.

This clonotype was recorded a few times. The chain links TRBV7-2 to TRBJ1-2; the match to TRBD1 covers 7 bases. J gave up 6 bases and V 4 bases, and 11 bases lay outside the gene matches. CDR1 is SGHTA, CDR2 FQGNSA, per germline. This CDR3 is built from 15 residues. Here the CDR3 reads CASSWPRQGVDGYTF. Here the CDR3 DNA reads TGTGCCAGCAGCTGGCCGAGACAGGGAGTTGATGGCTACACCTTC.

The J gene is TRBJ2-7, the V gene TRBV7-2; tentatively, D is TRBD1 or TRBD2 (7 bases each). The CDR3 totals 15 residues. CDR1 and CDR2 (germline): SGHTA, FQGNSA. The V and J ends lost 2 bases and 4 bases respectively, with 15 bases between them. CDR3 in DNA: TGTGCCAGCAGCTTAAGTCAGGGGGAGGGATACGAGCAGTACTTC. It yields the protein CASSLSQGEGYEQYF.

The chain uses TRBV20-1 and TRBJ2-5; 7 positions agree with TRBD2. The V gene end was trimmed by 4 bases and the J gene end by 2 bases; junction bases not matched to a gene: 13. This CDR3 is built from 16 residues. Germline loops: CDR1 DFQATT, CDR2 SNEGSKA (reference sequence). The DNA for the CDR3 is TGCAGTGCTAAGGGCCGAAGCGGGAAACCACAAGAGACCCAGTACTTC. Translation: CSAKGRSGKPQETQYF.

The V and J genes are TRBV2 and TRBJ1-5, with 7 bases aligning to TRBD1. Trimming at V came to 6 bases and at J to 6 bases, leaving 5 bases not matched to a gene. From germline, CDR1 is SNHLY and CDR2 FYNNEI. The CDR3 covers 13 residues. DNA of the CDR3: TGTGCCAGCAGCGGCACAGGGGTTCAGCCCCAGCATTTT. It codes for CASSGTGVQPQHF. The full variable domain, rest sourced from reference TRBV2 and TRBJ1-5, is EPEVTQTPSHQVTQMGQEVILRCVPISNHLYFYWYRQILGQKVEFLVSFYNNEISEKSEIFDDQFSVERPDGSNFTLKIRSTKLEDSAMYFCASSGTGVQPQHFGDGTRLSIL.

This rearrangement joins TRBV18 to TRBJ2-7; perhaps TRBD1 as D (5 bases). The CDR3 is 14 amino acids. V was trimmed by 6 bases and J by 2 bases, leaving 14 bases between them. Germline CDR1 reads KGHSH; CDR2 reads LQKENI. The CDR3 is CASSTGAVTYEQYF. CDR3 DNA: TGTGCCAGCTCCACTGGGGCCGTGACCTACGAGCAGTACTTC.